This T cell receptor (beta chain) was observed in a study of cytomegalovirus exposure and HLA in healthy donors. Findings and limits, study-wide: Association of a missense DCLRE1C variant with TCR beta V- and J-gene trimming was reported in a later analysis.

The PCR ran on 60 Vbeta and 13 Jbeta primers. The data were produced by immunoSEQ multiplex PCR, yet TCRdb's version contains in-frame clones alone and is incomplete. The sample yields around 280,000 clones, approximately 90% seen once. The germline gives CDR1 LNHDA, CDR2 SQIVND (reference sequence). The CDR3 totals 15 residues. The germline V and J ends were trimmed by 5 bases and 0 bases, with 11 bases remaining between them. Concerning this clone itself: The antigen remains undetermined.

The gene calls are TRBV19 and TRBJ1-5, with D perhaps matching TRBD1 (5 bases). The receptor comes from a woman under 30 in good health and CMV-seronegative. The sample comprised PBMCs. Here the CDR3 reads CASSDSNYSNQPQHF. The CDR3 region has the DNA TGTGCCAGTAGTGACAGTAATTATAGCAATCAGCCCCAGCATTTT.